This T cell receptor (beta chain) was profiled in a study of T cells after yellow fever vaccination. Findings and caveats of the study: Subsequent to the booster, the majority of primary-vaccination clones reappeared (about 97% CD4, 88% CD8). Researchers noted that a small share of clonotypes showed up in both CD4 and CD8 compartments.

The CDR3 consists of 16 residues. Germline trimming cut 1 base from V and 5 bases from J; bases unmatched to any gene: 7. Germline CDR1 and CDR2: SGHRS and YFSETQ. 5'RACE template switching generated TCR cDNA, adding a universal primer site and UMIs. MiXCR, run by TCRdb on the 5' RACE reads, gives a single entry per CDR3 protein. Found here are 100,000 to 150,000 distinct CDR3 sequences, about 7% of them singletons; the top ten hold roughly 2.6%. At least ten counts were recorded for this clonotype. No antigen is known for it. This clonotype was sampled from a man younger than 30 who received the YFV17D yellow fever vaccine. Here the sequenced sample was CD4+ T cells sorted from PBMCs, taken 10 to 11 days after the first yellow fever vaccination. V usage is TRBV5-1 and J usage is TRBJ2-1; 9 bases match TRBD1. The CDR3 loop is CASSLLPGTGNNEQFF. The DNA of the CDR3 is TGCGCCAGCAGCTTGTTGCCCGGGACAGGGAACAATGAGCAGTTCTTC.